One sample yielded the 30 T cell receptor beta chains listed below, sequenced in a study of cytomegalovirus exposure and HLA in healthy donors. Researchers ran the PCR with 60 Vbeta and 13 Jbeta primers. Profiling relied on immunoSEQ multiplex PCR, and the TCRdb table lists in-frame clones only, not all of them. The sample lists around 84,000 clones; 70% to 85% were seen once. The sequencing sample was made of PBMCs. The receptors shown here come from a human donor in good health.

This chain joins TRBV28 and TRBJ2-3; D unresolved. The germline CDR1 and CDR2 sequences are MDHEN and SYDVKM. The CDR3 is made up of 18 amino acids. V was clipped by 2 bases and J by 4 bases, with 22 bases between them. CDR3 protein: CASSLSFTETQPSDTQYF. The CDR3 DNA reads TGTGCCAGCAGTTTAAGTTTCACGGAGACTCAGCCCTCAGATACGCAGTATTTT. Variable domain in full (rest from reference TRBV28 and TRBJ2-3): DVKVTQSSRYLVKRTGEKVFLECVQDMDHENMFWYRQDPGLGLRLIYFSYDVKMKEKGDIPEGYSVSREKKERFSLILESASTNQTSMYLCASSLSFTETQPSDTQYFGPGTRLTVL.

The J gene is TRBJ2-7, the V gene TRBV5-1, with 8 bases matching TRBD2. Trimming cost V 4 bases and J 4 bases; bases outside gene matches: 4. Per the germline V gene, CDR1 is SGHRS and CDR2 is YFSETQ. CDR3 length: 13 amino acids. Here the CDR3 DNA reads TGCGCCAGCAGCATTAGCGGGGTGTACGAGCAGTACTTC. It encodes CASSISGVYEQYF.

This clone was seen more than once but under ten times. CDR3 protein: CASSVALGGDYNEQFF. CDR3 in DNA: TGTGCCAGCAGCGTAGCTCTGGGGGGGGACTACAATGAGCAGTTCTTC. The chain has TRBV9 and TRBJ2-1; 7 bases are a match to TRBD2. Germline lookup yields CDR1 SGDLS and CDR2 YYNGEE. Trimming cost V 0 bases and J 3 bases; bases outside gene matches: 6. This CDR3 is 16 amino acids long.

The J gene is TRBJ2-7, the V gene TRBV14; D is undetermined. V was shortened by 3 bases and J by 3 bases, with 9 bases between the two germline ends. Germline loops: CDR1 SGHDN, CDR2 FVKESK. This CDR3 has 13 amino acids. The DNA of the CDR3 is TGTGCCAGCAGCCAGTTACAGAACTACGAGCAGTACTTC. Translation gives CASSQLQNYEQYF.

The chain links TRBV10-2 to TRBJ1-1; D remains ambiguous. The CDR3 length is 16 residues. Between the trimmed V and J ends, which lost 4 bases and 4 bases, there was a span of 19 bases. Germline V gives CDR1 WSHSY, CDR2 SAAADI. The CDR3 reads CASSAEGLVGATEAFF. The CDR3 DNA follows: TGCGCCAGCAGTGCGGAGGGCTTGGTAGGAGCCACTGAAGCTTTCTTT.

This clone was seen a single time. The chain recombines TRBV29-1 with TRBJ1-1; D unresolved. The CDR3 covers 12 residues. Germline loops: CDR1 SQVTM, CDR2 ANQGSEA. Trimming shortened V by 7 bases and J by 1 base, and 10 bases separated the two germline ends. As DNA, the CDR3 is TGCAGCGGAGCCACCACGAACACTGAAGCTTTCTTT. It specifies CSGATTNTEAFF. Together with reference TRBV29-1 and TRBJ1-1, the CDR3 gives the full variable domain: SAVISQKPSRDICQRGTSLTIQCQVDSQVTMMFWYRQQPGQSLTLIATANQGSEATYESGFVIDKFPISRPNLTFSTLTVSNMSPEDSSIYLCSGATTNTEAFFGQGTRLTVV.

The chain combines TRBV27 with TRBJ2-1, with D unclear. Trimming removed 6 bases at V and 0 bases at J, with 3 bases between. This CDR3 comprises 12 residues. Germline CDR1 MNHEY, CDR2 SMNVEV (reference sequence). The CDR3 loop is CASRASYNEQFF. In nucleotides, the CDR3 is TGTGCCAGCAGGGCCTCCTACAATGAGCAGTTCTTC.

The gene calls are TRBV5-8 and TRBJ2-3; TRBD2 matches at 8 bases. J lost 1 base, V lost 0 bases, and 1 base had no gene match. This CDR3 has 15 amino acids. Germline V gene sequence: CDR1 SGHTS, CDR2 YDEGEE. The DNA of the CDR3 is TGTGCCAGCAGCTTGGTTAGCGGGGGCACAGATACGCAGTATTTT. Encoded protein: CASSLVSGGTDTQYF.

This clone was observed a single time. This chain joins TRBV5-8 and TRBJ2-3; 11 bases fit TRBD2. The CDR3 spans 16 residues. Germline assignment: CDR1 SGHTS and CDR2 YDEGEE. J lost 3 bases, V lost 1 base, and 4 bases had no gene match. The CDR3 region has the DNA TGTGCCAGCAGCTTGACTAGCGGGGGAACTACAGATACGCAGTATTTT. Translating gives CASSLTSGGTTDTQYF. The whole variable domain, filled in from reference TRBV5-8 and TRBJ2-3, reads EAGVTQSPTHLIKTRGQQATLRCSPISGHTSVYWYQQALGLGLQFLLWYDEGEERNRGNFPPRFSGRQFPNYSSELNVNALELEDSALYLCASSLTSGGTTDTQYFGPGTRLTVL.

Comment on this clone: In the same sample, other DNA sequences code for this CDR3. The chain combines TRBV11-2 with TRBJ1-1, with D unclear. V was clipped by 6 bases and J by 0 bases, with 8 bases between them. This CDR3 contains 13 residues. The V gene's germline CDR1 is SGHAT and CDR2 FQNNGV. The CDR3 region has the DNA TGTGCCAGCAGTCTGGGCCTGAACACTGAAGCTTTCTTT. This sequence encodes CASSLGLNTEAFF.

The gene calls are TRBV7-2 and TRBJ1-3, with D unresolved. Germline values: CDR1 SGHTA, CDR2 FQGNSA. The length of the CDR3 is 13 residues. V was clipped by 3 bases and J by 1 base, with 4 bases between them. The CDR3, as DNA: TGTGCCAGCAGCTTCGGGTCTGGAAACACCATATATTTT. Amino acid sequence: CASSFGSGNTIYF.

The CDR3 loop reads CASRYDGANTGELFF. CDR3 DNA: TGCGCCAGCAGGTATGACGGAGCGAACACCGGGGAGCTGTTTTTT. This sequence joins TRBV5-1 and TRBJ2-2; D is unclear. CDR1 SGHRS and CDR2 YFSETQ come from the germline V gene. V lost 5 bases, J lost 0 bases, and 11 bases lay in between. The CDR3 runs 15 residues.

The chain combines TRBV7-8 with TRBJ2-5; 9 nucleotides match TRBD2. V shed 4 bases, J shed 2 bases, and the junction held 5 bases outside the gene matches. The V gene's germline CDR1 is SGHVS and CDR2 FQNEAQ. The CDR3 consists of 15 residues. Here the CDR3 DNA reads TGTGCCAGCAGCTCGACTAGCGGCCGACAAGAGACCCAGTACTTC. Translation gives CASSSTSGRQETQYF.

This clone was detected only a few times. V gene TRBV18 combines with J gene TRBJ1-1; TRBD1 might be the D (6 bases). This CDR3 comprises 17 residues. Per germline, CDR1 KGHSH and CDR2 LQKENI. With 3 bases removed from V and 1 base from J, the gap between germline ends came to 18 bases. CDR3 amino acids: CASSPRGRGSRNTEAFF. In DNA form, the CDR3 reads TGTGCCAGCTCACCGCGTGGGAGGGGGTCTCGGAACACTGAAGCTTTCTTT.

CDR3 region: CASSLVRDEAFF. CDR3 sequence (DNA): TGTGCCAGCAGCTTAGTTCGGGATGAAGCTTTCTTT. The V call is TRBV11-2, the J call TRBJ1-1; D is uncertain. CDR1 and CDR2 from the germline V gene are SGHAT and FQNNGV. V lost 1 base to trimming and J lost 7 bases, with 7 bases between them. The CDR3 runs 12 residues.

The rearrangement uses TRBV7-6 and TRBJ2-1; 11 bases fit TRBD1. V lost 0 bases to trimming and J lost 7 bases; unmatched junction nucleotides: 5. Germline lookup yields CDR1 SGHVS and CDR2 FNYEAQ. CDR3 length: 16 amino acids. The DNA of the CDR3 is TGTGCCAGCAGCTTAGCCGGACAGGGGGCGTGGAATGAGCAGTTCTTC. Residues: CASSLAGQGAWNEQFF.

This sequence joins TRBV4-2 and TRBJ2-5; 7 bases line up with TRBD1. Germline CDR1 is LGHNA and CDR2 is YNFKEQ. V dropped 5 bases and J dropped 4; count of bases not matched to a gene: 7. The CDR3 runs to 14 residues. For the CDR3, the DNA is TGTGCCAGCAGCTCCTACAGGGGTCCAGAGACCCAGTACTTC. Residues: CASSSYRGPETQYF.

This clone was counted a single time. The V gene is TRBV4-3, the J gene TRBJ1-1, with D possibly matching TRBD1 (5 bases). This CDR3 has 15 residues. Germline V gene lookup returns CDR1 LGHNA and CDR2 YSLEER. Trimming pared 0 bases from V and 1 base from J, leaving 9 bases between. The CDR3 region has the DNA TGCGCCAGCAGCCAAGATGGGACTCCGAACACTGAAGCTTTCTTT. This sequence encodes CASSQDGTPNTEAFF.

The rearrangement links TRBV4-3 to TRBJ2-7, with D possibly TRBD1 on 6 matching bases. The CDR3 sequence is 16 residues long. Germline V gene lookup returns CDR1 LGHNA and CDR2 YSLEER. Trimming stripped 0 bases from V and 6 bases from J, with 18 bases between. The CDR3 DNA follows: TGCGCCAGCAGCCAAGATACCCGACAGGTTGGGCGCGAGCAGTACTTC. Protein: CASSQDTRQVGREQYF.

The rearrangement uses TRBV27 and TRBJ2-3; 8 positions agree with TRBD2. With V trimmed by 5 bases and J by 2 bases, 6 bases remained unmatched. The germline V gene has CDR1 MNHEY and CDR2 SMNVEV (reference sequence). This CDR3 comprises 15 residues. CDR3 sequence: CASSAYGGATDTQYF. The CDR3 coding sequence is TGTGCCAGCAGTGCTTACGGGGGGGCCACAGATACGCAGTATTTT.

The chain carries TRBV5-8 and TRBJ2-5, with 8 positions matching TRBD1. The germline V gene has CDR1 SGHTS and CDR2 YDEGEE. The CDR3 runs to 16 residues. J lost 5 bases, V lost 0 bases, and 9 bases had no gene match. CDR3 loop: CASSLAVTGVWETQYF. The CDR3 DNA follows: TGTGCCAGCAGCTTGGCGGTGACAGGGGTTTGGGAGACCCAGTACTTC.

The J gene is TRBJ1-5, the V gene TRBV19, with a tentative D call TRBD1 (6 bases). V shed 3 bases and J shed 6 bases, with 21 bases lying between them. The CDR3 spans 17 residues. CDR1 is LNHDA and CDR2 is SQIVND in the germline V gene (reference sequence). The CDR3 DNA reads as TGTGCCAGTAGTATCCACAACGTCGACAGGTGGGGTCAGCCCCAGCATTTT. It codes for CASSIHNVDRWGQPQHF.

CDR3 protein: CASSRTGTSGQETQYF. CDR3 coding DNA: TGCGCCAGCAGCCGCACCGGGACTAGCGGGCAAGAGACCCAGTACTTC. V and J are TRBV4-3 and TRBJ2-5; TRBD2 agrees at 12 bases. The CDR3 is made up of 16 amino acids. The germline V gene has CDR1 LGHNA and CDR2 YSLEER. Losses at the gene ends were 4 bases for V and 2 bases for J; bases not matched to a gene: 5.

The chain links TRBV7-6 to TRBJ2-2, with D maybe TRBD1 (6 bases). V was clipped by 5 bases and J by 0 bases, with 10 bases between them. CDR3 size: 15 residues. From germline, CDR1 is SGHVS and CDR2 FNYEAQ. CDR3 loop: CASSTRDTNTGELFF. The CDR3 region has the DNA TGTGCCAGCAGCACCCGGGACACGAACACCGGGGAGCTGTTTTTT. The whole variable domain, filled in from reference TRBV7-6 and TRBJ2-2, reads GAGVSQSPRYKVTKRGQDVALRCDPISGHVSLYWYRQALGQGPEFLTYFNYEAQQDKSGLPNDRFSAERPEGSISTLTIQRTEQRDSAMYRCASSTRDTNTGELFFGEGSRLTVL.

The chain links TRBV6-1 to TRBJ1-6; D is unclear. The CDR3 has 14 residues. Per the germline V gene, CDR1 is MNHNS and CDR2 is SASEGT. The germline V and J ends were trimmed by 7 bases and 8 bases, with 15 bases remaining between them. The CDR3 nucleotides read TGTGCCAGCACGAGACCGAGCGGGGATTCACCCCTCCACTTT. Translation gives CASTRPSGDSPLHF.

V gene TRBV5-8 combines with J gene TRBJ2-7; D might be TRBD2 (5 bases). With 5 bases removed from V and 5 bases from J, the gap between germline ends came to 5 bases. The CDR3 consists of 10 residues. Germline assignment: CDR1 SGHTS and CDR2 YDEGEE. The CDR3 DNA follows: TGTGCCAGCAGGAGGGACGAGCAGTACTTC. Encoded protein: CASRRDEQYF.

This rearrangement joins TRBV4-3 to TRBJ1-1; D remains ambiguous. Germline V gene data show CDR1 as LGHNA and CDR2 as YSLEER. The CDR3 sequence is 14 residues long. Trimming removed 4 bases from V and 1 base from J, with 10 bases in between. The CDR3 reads CASSRQEGNTEAFF. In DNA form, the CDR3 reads TGCGCCAGCAGCCGCCAAGAGGGGAACACTGAAGCTTTCTTT.

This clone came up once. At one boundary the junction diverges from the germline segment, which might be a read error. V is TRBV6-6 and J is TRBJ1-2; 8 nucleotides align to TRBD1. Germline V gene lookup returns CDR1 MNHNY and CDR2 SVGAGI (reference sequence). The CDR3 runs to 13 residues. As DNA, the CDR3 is TGTGCCAGCAGTCAGGGGGCCGACTATGGCTACCCCTTC. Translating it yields CASSQGADYGYPF.

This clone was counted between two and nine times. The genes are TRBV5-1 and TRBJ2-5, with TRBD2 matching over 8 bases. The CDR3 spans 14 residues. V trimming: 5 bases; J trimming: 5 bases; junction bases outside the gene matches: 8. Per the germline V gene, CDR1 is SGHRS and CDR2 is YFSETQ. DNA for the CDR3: TGCGCCAGCAGAGGCGGGGGGCTGATGGAGACCCAGTACTTC. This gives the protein CASRGGGLMETQYF.

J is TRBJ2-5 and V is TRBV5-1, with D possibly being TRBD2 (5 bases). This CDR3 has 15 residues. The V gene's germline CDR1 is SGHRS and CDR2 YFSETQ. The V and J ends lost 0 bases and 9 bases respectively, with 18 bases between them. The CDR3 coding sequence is TGCGCCAGCAGCTTGGGTAGTCGGACTCCTGGGGCCCAGTACTTC. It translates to CASSLGSRTPGAQYF.